This T cell receptor (beta chain) was documented in a study of blood T cell repertoires in COVID-19. Study information: COVID-19 samples from acute and convalescent phases originated in the United States, Italy and Spain.

The V gene lost 6 bases and the J gene lost 7 bases, with 18 bases spanning the gap. Germline V CDR1 and CDR2: SGHTA, FQGNSA. The CDR3 spans 15 residues. Authors' analysis steps: Reference gene primers were amplified, and this amplification served to estimate nucleated cell counts. TCRdb's copy holds only in-frame clones and misses some; the assay was immunoSEQ multiplex PCR. The DNA was the basis for D and trimming; V, J and clone size are from that table. This sample has about 140,000 clones, with around 82% found just once. The chain combines TRBV7-2 with TRBJ1-4; possibly TRBD1 for D (5 bases). What was sequenced was PBMCs or T cells enriched from blood (not recorded which). This receptor was taken from a man aged 35 to 55 with acute COVID-19. The CDR3 sequence is CASRSEPGGSEKLFF. The CDR3 DNA reads as TGTGCCAGCAGATCCGAGCCGGGGGGTTCTGAAAAACTGTTTTTT. Drawing the rest from reference TRBV7-2 and TRBJ1-4, the complete variable domain is GAGVSQSPSNKVTEKGKDVELRCDPISGHTALYWYRQSLGQGLEFLIYFQGNSAPDKSGLPSDRFSAERTGGSVSTLTIQRTQQEDSAVYLCASRSEPGGSEKLFFGSGTQLSVL.